This TCR beta chain stems from a study of cytomegalovirus exposure and HLA in healthy donors. Use of 60 Vbeta and 13 Jbeta primers characterized the PCR. Using immunoSEQ multiplex PCR, the repertoire was profiled, and TCRdb retains in-frame clones only, with some absent. This sample has 150,000 to 200,000 clones, with around 70% found just once. The CDR3 sequence is 16 residues long. Deletions cut 0 bases from V and 0 bases from J, with 10 bases between. Looked up from germline, CDR1 is MNHNY and CDR2 is SVGAGI (reference sequence). The chain combines TRBV6-6 with TRBJ2-3, with D maybe TRBD1 (5 bases). What was sequenced was PBMCs. This TCR was sampled from a man aged 18 to 35 in good health and CMV-seropositive. In nucleotides, the CDR3 is TGTGCCAGCAGTTACTCGACAGCCTATAGCACAGATACGCAGTATTTT. This encodes CASSYSTAYSTDTQYF.